The next 26 T cell receptor beta chains were all read from a single sample in a study of T-cell reconstitution after alpha-beta-depleted transplantation in children (dated by TCRdb to the mid-2010s). Library generation was performed with PCR. The sample was run on an Illumina HiSeq 2500. To normalize quantification of the TCRbeta repertoire, the TCR libraries were built with molecular barcoding that relied on unique molecular identifiers. TCRdb reanalyzed the raw reads on its own, using fastp at Q25 for trimming and MiXCR for clone calling, and kept in-frame beta chains. Rows matching on CDR3 protein sequence are summarized as one entry with the most common DNA and genes. The sample records over 200,000 distinct CDR3 sequences, about a tenth of which are singletons. The top ten clones comprise 28% of the sample. Reading the label with the study, this specimen's treatment or condition is: allogeneic hematopoietic cell transplantation with graft depleted of TCRalphabeta T cells and CD19 B cells.

The sequenced sample was PBMCs, obtained before TCRalphabeta/CD19-depleted stem cell transplant. These receptors originate from a child younger than two with acute myeloid leukemia, due to receive a stem cell transplant.

This clonotype was recorded at least ten times. J is TRBJ2-2 and V is TRBV20-1; TRBD2 agrees at 9 bases. The V gene end was trimmed by 1 base and the J gene end by 0 bases; junction bases not matched to a gene: 6. Germline V CDR1 and CDR2: DFQATT, SNEGSKA (reference sequence). This CDR3 spans 17 amino acids. This CDR3 is CSARAPRLAANTGELFF. The CDR3 nucleotides are TGCAGTGCTAGAGCCCCTCGACTAGCGGCGAACACCGGGGAGCTGTTTTTT.

This clonotype has ten or more counts. This chain joins TRBV18 and TRBJ2-1; D is undetermined. Trimming shortened V by 0 bases and J by 10 bases, and 10 bases separated the two germline ends. The CDR3 has 13 residues. Germline assignment: CDR1 KGHSH and CDR2 LQKENI. The CDR3 DNA reads as TGTGCCAGCTCACCACCAGCCGGAGACGAGCAGTTCTTC. It translates to CASSPPAGDEQFF.

This clonotype was counted many times. The rearrangement links TRBV6-1 to TRBJ1-5; 8 positions match TRBD1. Germline values: CDR1 MNHNS, CDR2 SASEGT. This CDR3 has 15 residues. V was pared by 6 bases and J by 2 bases, with 6 bases of the junction left unmatched. The CDR3 region has the DNA TGTGCCAGCAGCGCGACAGGGGTGGGCAATCAGCCCCAGCATTTT. It specifies CASSATGVGNQPQHF.

This clonotype was detected many times. This sequence joins TRBV10-1 and TRBJ1-6; tentative D call: TRBD1 (6 bases). CDR3 size: 13 residues. Germline CDR1 reads WNHNN; CDR2 reads SYGVQD (reference sequence). The V gene lost 3 bases and the J gene lost 9 bases, with 9 bases spanning the gap. Written as DNA, the CDR3 is TGCGCCAGCAGTGATGGCAGGGGTTCACCCCTCCACTTT. Residues: CASSDGRGSPLHF.

This clonotype has more than one count but fewer than ten. A read error may produce the germline difference seen at one junction end. The chain recombines TRBV11-2 with TRBJ2-2, with a weak D call TRBD2 (5 bases). The germline V gene has CDR1 SGHAT and CDR2 FQNNGV. CDR3 size: 16 residues. The CDR3 region is CASSSVGAVNAGELFF. CDR3 nucleotide sequence: TGTGCCAGCAGCTCCGTGGGAGCGGTGAACGCCGGGGAGCTGTTTTTT.

The chain is built from TRBV30 and TRBJ2-7; D remains unclear. The V end lost 2 bases, the J end lost 3 bases, and 8 bases lay between the germline ends. Germline loops: CDR1 GTSNPN, CDR2 SVGIG (reference sequence). The length of the CDR3 is 12 residues. CDR3 nucleotides: TGTGCCTGGAGTAGTAGGGACTACGAGCAGTACTTC. Protein: CAWSSRDYEQYF.

This clonotype was observed at least ten times. CDR3 residues: CASSQAPGTFPGELFF. CDR3 sequence (DNA): TGCGCCAGCAGCCAAGCCCCTGGAACTTTTCCCGGGGAGCTGTTTTTT. The chain carries TRBV4-3 and TRBJ2-2, with no clear D. With 1 base removed from V and 6 bases from J, the gap between germline ends came to 15 bases. CDR3 length: 16 amino acids. Germline CDR1 and CDR2: LGHNA and YSLEER.

This clonotype was seen ten or more times. The genes are TRBV6-2 or TRBV6-3 and TRBJ2-7, with TRBD2 identical over 11 bases. Germline CDR1 reads MNHEY; CDR2 reads SVGEGT. The junction had 3 bases not matched to a gene; V was cut back by 2 bases and J by 6 bases. The CDR3 has 14 residues. The CDR3, as DNA: TGTGCCAGCAGTTACGGGACTAGCGGCCTCGAGCAGTACTTC. This translates into CASSYGTSGLEQYF.

This clonotype has at least ten counts. The gene calls are TRBV12-3 or TRBV12-4 and TRBJ1-5, with a tentative D call TRBD1 (5 bases). The CDR3 spans 13 residues. V lost 8 bases, J lost 9 bases, and 17 bases lay in between. The CDR3 region is CASAGTTARPQHF. The CDR3 DNA reads TGTGCCAGCGCCGGGACCACGGCGCGGCCCCAGCATTTT.

This clonotype was seen repeatedly, ten times or more. V and J are TRBV30 and TRBJ1-1; possible D gene TRBD1, 5 bases. The V and J ends lost 0 bases and 3 bases respectively, with 8 bases between them. Germline assignment: CDR1 GTSNPN and CDR2 SVGIG (reference sequence). The CDR3 length is 13 residues. DNA of the CDR3: TGTGCCTGGAGTGTAGCGGGGGACACTGAAGCTTTCTTT. It is translated as CAWSVAGDTEAFF.

At least ten counts were recorded for this clonotype. CDR3: CAISEPWDLGTEAFF. The CDR3 region has the DNA TGTGCCATCAGTGAGCCATGGGACCTGGGGACTGAAGCTTTCTTT. The gene calls are TRBV10-3 and TRBJ1-1, with D possibly matching TRBD1 (5 bases). Germline V gene data show CDR1 as ENHRY and CDR2 as SYGVKD. V dropped 2 bases and J dropped 5 bases, with 15 bases sitting between them. This CDR3 has 15 residues.

This clonotype has a count of ten or more. The chain combines TRBV6-2 or TRBV6-3 with TRBJ2-3; weak D call: TRBD1 (5 bases). Germline loops: CDR1 MNHEY, CDR2 SVGEGT. Trimming took 9 bases from V and 0 from J, leaving 13 bases between them. This CDR3 has 14 residues. The DNA of the CDR3 is TGTGCCAGTAGATCAGGGCGGAGCACAGATACGCAGTATTTT. Residues: CASRSGRSTDTQYF.

This clonotype was picked up many times. The rearrangement links TRBV6-1 to TRBJ2-5; TRBD1 or TRBD2 may be the D gene (6 bases each). The CDR3 loop spans 15 amino acids. V was shortened by 5 bases and J by 7 bases, with 20 bases between the two germline ends. Germline V gene lookup returns CDR1 MNHNS and CDR2 SASEGT. The CDR3 sequence: CASSRKGGARWTQYF. CDR3 nucleotides: TGTGCCAGCAGTCGGAAGGGGGGCGCAAGGTGGACCCAGTACTTC.

This clonotype was recorded at least ten times. V is TRBV7-2 and J is TRBJ2-1; 7 bases are a match to TRBD1. From germline, CDR1 is SGHTA and CDR2 FQGNSA. V shed 4 bases and J 0 bases; nucleotides not matched to a gene: 9. The CDR3 runs to 17 residues. DNA of the CDR3: TGTGCCAGCAGCTACACCAAGGGACAGAGCTCCTACAATGAGCAGTTCTTC. Translation: CASSYTKGQSSYNEQFF.

This clonotype was picked up many times. The genes are TRBV5-4 and TRBJ2-3; 13 bases agree with TRBD2. The CDR3 spans 17 residues. Germline CDR1 SGHNT, CDR2 YYREEE (reference sequence). V lost 7 bases to trimming and J lost 0 bases; unmatched junction nucleotides: 8. CDR3 coding DNA: TGTGCCAGCCCCGGGACTAGCGGGATAACTAGCACAGATACGCAGTATTTT. Protein: CASPGTSGITSTDTQYF.

The DNA of the CDR3 is TGTGCCAGCAGGAGACAGGGATCACAGCCCCAGCATTTT. Its protein is CASRRQGSQPQHF. The chain couples TRBV6-5 to TRBJ1-5; 7 bases are a match to TRBD1. The germline CDR1 and CDR2 sequences are MNHEY and SVGAGI. The ends lost 6 bases at V and 7 bases at J; junction bases unmatched: 6. The CDR3 length is 13 residues.

This clonotype was counted ten times or more. The chain recombines TRBV11-2 with TRBJ2-1; D is unresolved. The CDR3 loop spans 12 amino acids. The V end was cut by 5 bases, the J end by 4 bases, with 6 bases between. Per germline, CDR1 SGHAT and CDR2 FQNNGV. This chain's CDR3 is CASSASYNEQFF. CDR3 sequence (DNA): TGTGCCAGCAGCGCCAGTTACAATGAGCAGTTCTTC.

This clonotype was picked up a small number of times. V and J are TRBV7-9 and TRBJ1-4; 11 bases fit TRBD1. The CDR3 runs 16 residues. Germline loops: CDR1 SEHNR, CDR2 FQNEAQ (reference sequence). Trimming took 4 bases from V and 7 from J; bases not matched to a gene: 8. CDR3 sequence (DNA): TGTGCCAGCAGCTGGGGAAAGGGACAGGGGGGTGAAAAACTGTTTTTT. Its protein product is CASSWGKGQGGEKLFF.

Many counts were recorded for this clonotype. The CDR3 coding sequence is TGCGCCAGCAGCTTGGCCTCAGGGGAGGGCTACACCTTC. Translating it yields CASSLASGEGYTF. The chain couples TRBV5-1 to TRBJ1-2; D might be TRBD1 (6 bases). The germline V gene encodes CDR1 SGHRS and CDR2 YFSETQ. Trimming took off 0 bases at V and 8 bases at J, with 11 bases between the two ends. CDR3 length: 13 residues.

This clonotype was seen at least ten times. This sequence joins TRBV7-2 and TRBJ2-1, with 9 nucleotides matching TRBD2. The CDR3 runs to 18 residues. V lost 2 bases to trimming and J lost 5 bases; unmatched junction nucleotides: 13. Germline lookup yields CDR1 SGHTA and CDR2 FQGNSA. The CDR3 DNA is TGTGCCAGCAGCTTATTATTTGCGGGAGGGCCCATCGACAATGAGCAGTTCTTC. Its protein product is CASSLLFAGGPIDNEQFF.

This clonotype showed up many times. The chain uses TRBV5-5 and TRBJ2-3, with no clear D. Per the germline V gene, CDR1 is SGHKS and CDR2 is YYEKEE (reference sequence). This CDR3 has 13 residues. Trimming shortened V by 1 base and J by 0 bases, and 3 bases separated the two germline ends. CDR3 residues: CASSLPSTDTQYF. As DNA, the CDR3 is TGTGCCAGCAGCTTGCCGAGCACAGATACGCAGTATTTT.

This clonotype has a count of ten or more. The chain combines TRBV11-2 with TRBJ2-1; a weak D match, TRBD2 (5 bases). This CDR3 spans 14 amino acids. From germline, CDR1 is SGHAT and CDR2 FQNNGV. Trimming shortened V by 8 bases and J by 0 bases, and 11 bases separated the two germline ends. The CDR3: CASGVGSSYNEQFF. The CDR3 DNA is TGTGCCAGCGGGGTAGGGAGCTCCTACAATGAGCAGTTCTTC.

Ten or more counts support this clonotype. The J gene is TRBJ2-2, the V gene TRBV20-1; D is tentatively TRBD1 or TRBD2 (5 bases each). The CDR3 has 14 residues. CDR1 is DFQATT and CDR2 is SNEGSKA in the germline V gene (reference sequence). V lost 1 base to trimming and J lost 1 base, with 7 bases between them. This CDR3 reads CSARGDGNTGELFF. CDR3 DNA: TGCAGTGCTAGAGGGGACGGGAACACCGGGGAGCTGTTTTTT.

This clonotype was detected many times. The J gene is TRBJ2-7, the V gene TRBV11-2; 10 positions agree with TRBD2. Trimming cost V 2 bases and J 6 bases; bases outside gene matches: 4. Per germline, CDR1 SGHAT and CDR2 FQNNGV. The CDR3 has 14 residues. In nucleotides, the CDR3 is TGTGCCAGCAGCTTACTGACTAGCGGGCCCGAGCAGTACTTC. It encodes CASSLLTSGPEQYF. The whole variable domain, remainder taken from reference TRBV11-2 and TRBJ2-7, is EAGVAQSPRYKIIEKRQSVAFWCNPISGHATLYWYQQILGQGPKLLIQFQNNGVVDDSQLPKDRFSAERLKGVDSTLKIQPAKLEDSAVYLCASSLLTSGPEQYFGPGTRLTVT.

This clonotype occurred many times. The J gene is TRBJ2-7, the V gene TRBV20-1, with 12 positions matching TRBD2. The CDR3 has 15 amino acids. V shed 6 bases, J shed 5 bases, and the junction held 11 bases outside the gene matches. Germline V gene data show CDR1 as DFQATT and CDR2 as SNEGSKA (reference sequence). Here the CDR3 DNA reads TGCAGTGCGCCCGCTAGCGGGAGGGCCTTCCACGAGCAGTACTTC. Amino acid sequence: CSAPASGRAFHEQYF.

This clonotype was counted many times. V is TRBV7-8 and J is TRBJ1-1, with 10 bases fitting TRBD1. CDR1 is SGHVS, CDR2 FQNEAQ, per germline. The CDR3 contains 14 residues. Trimming removed 4 bases from V and 1 base from J; junction bases left unmatched: 0. CDR3 sequence reads: CASSWDRGNTEAFF. The CDR3 coding sequence is TGTGCCAGCAGCTGGGACAGGGGGAACACTGAAGCTTTCTTT.